This T cell receptor beta chain was identified during a study of cytomegalovirus exposure and HLA in healthy donors. The study ran its PCR with 60 Vbeta and 13 Jbeta primers. Profiling relied on immunoSEQ multiplex PCR, and the TCRdb table lists in-frame clones only, not all of them. This table has 140,000 or so clones, about four fifths appearing once. The germline CDR1 and CDR2 sequences are SGHTA and FQGNSA. V was shortened by 6 bases and J by 4 bases, with 12 bases between the two germline ends. CDR3 length equals 14 residues. The genes are TRBV7-2 and TRBJ2-2; the D gene is possibly TRBD2 (7 bases). Sequenced material: PBMCs. The clonotype comes from a man aged 40-49 years in good health and CMV-seronegative. Here the CDR3 reads CASRLGGLTGELFF. DNA of the CDR3: TGTGCCAGCAGGTTGGGGGGGCTCACCGGGGAGCTGTTTTTT.